The source of this T cell receptor (beta chain) is a study of blood T cell repertoires in COVID-19. Looked up from germline, CDR1 is SGHRS and CDR2 is YFSETQ. This CDR3 contains 16 residues. As originally analysed: Reference gene primer amplification gave nucleated cell count estimates. Using immunoSEQ multiplex PCR, the repertoire was profiled, and TCRdb retains in-frame clones only, with some absent. V and J calls and clone size are those listed in that table; D and trimming were worked out from the DNA. Of some 100,000 clones in the sample, around 81% were seen once. To note about this clone: The junction differs from germline at one of its ends, possibly a read error.

The sequence derives from a human donor in a cohort sampled during active or convalescent COVID-19. The sequenced sample was peripheral blood. This rearrangement joins TRBV5-1 to TRBJ1-4, with 8 bases matching TRBD1. The CDR3 nucleotides are TGCGTCAGCAGCTTGGGAGCCACAGGGGGTAATGAAAAACTGTTTTTT. As protein: CVSSLGATGGNEKLFF.